These 30 T cell receptor beta chains share one sample of origin, sequenced in a study of T and B cells in COVID-19 patients. Each TRB amplification used roughly 220-550 ng of genomic DNA from blood. BIOMED2 TRB-A/B primer pools were used in multiplex TRB PCR. TCRdb re-called the multiplex PCR reads with MiXCR, one entry per CDR3 protein. The profile shows about 5,200 distinct CDR3 sequences, 15% to 20% of them singletons. The sample was blood. The receptors were gathered from a human donor who had recovered from COVID-19.

This clonotype is medium-sized by share. This sequence joins TRBV5-6 and TRBJ2-3, with D unresolved. The V and J ends lost 3 bases and 0 bases respectively, with 2 bases between them. Germline lookup yields CDR1 SGHDT and CDR2 YYEEEE. This CDR3 has 12 amino acids. CDR3 sequence (DNA): TGTGCCAGCAGCTGGAGCACAGATACGCAGTATTTT. Translated: CASSWSTDTQYF.

This clonotype appeared many times. This chain links TRBV7-2 with TRBJ2-3; TRBD2 aligns across 8 bases. V gave up 2 bases and J gave up 5 bases; unmatched junction bases: 9. Germline-derived CDR1 and CDR2 are SGHTA and FQGNSA. The CDR3 runs 16 residues. CDR3 region: CASSLFGGAAGDTQYF. The CDR3, as DNA: TGTGCCAGCAGCTTATTCGGGGGGGCGGCAGGAGATACGCAGTATTTT. Filled out from reference TRBV7-2 and TRBJ2-3, the complete variable domain reads GAGVSQSPSNKVTEKGKDVELRCDPISGHTALYWYRQSLGQGLEFLIYFQGNSAPDKSGLPSDRFSAERTGGSVSTLTIQRTQQEDSAVYLCASSLFGGAAGDTQYFGPGTRLTVL.

This sequence joins TRBV20-1 and TRBJ2-7, with D possibly TRBD2 on 5 matching bases. The CDR3 runs 16 residues. Germline V gene sequence: CDR1 DFQATT, CDR2 SNEGSKA (reference sequence). Trimming shortened V by 3 bases and J by 3 bases, and 21 bases separated the two germline ends. The CDR3 protein is CSASPISGDEGYEQYF. CDR3 in DNA: TGCAGTGCTAGTCCCATCTCAGGTGATGAGGGCTACGAGCAGTACTTC.

The rearrangement links TRBV27 to TRBJ2-2, with 15 positions matching TRBD2. The junction had 2 bases not matched to a gene; V was cut back by 3 bases and J by 0 bases. This CDR3 contains 18 residues. Germline V gene lookup returns CDR1 MNHEY and CDR2 SMNVEV (reference sequence). DNA for the CDR3: TGTGCCAGCAGTTTTGGACTAGCGGGGGGGGCGAACACCGGGGAGCTGTTTTTT. It specifies CASSFGLAGGANTGELFF.

The V gene is TRBV14, the J gene TRBJ1-1; 10 nucleotides match TRBD1. With 0 bases clipped from V and 6 bases from J, the junction kept 7 bases outside the gene matches. Looked up from germline, CDR1 is SGHDN and CDR2 is FVKESK. CDR3 length: 16 amino acids. The CDR3 sequence is CASSQDRDRGRSEAFF. The CDR3 DNA is TGTGCCAGCAGCCAAGATCGGGACAGGGGACGATCTGAAGCTTTCTTT. The full variable domain, its missing parts supplied by reference TRBV14 and TRBJ1-1, is EAGVTQFPSHSVIEKGQTVTLRCDPISGHDNLYWYRRVMGKEIKFLLHFVKESKQDESGMPNNRFLAERTGGTYSTLKVQPAELEDSGVYFCASSQDRDRGRSEAFFGQGTRLTVV.

This clonotype was seen repeatedly, ten times or more. The chain employs TRBV14 and TRBJ2-1; 7 positions match TRBD2. The CDR3 is 15 residues long. Per the germline V gene, CDR1 is SGHDN and CDR2 is FVKESK. Trimming cost V 1 base and J 0 bases; bases outside gene matches: 0. The CDR3 nucleotides are TGTGCCAGCAGCCAAGGGACTAGCTCCTACAATGAGCAGTTCTTC. This sequence encodes CASSQGTSSYNEQFF.

In its sample, this clonotype ranks as medium-sized. The gene calls are TRBV6-5 and TRBJ2-7; D remains unclear. V shed 5 bases and J shed 7 bases, with 18 bases lying between them. This CDR3 spans 14 amino acids. Germline V lookup: CDR1 MNHEY, CDR2 SVGAGI. Here the CDR3 DNA reads TGTGCCAGCAGTGTCCTGCCCGGCCTAGGGGAGCAGTACTTC. Amino acids: CASSVLPGLGEQYF.

This sequence joins TRBV7-2 and TRBJ1-2; D perhaps matches TRBD1 (5 bases). Looked up from germline, CDR1 is SGHTA and CDR2 is FQGNSA. V was shortened by 4 bases and J by 7 bases, with 22 bases between the two germline ends. CDR3 length equals 16 residues. CDR3 nucleotides: TGTGCCAGCAGCTCCGGATTAGCCGGGACGTCGGCTGGCTACACCTTC. Its translation: CASSSGLAGTSAGYTF.

This clonotype showed up just once. The chain joins TRBV6-5 to TRBJ2-1, with 16 bases fitting TRBD2. J gave up 4 bases and V 2 bases, and 5 bases lay outside the gene matches. The CDR3 runs to 18 residues. The germline CDR1 and CDR2 sequences are MNHEY and SVGAGI. CDR3 region: CASSYRGTSGRAYNEQFF. The CDR3 DNA reads TGTGCCAGCAGTTACCGAGGGACTAGCGGGAGGGCTTACAATGAGCAGTTCTTC.

This clonotype has a handful of counts. The genes are TRBV7-3 and TRBJ2-1, with 10 positions matching TRBD2. The CDR3 covers 14 residues. Looked up from germline, CDR1 is SGHTA and CDR2 is FQGTGA. Trimming cost V 11 bases and J 5 bases; bases outside gene matches: 9. The CDR3 spells CAAPAGGIDNEQFF. The DNA of the CDR3 is TGTGCCGCCCCAGCGGGAGGGATTGACAATGAGCAGTTCTTC.

This clonotype is labeled as large (0.1 to 1%). The chain carries TRBV11-1 and TRBJ2-2; D is ambiguous. The CDR3 is made up of 12 amino acids. V lost 6 bases, J lost 5 bases, and 7 bases lay in between. CDR1 is SGHAT and CDR2 is FQDESV in the germline V gene (reference sequence). CDR3 amino acids: CASSPETGELFF. As DNA, the CDR3 is TGTGCCAGCAGTCCAGAAACCGGGGAGCTGTTTTTT.

The chain has TRBV11-2 and TRBJ2-3, with TRBD1 identical over 11 bases. The J segment lost 6 bases and the V segment lost 4 bases, leaving 9 bases of the junction unmatched. CDR1 and CDR2 (germline): SGHAT, FQNNGV. The CDR3 length is 16 residues. For the CDR3, the DNA is TGTGCCAGCAGCTCCGGGGGACAGGGGGTCGGGGATACGCAGTATTTT. It translates to CASSSGGQGVGDTQYF.

This clonotype is categorized as medium-sized. The chain links TRBV27 to TRBJ2-1, with 7 positions matching TRBD2. The CDR3 has 18 residues. V gave up 5 bases and J gave up 0 bases; unmatched junction bases: 13. Germline assignment: CDR1 MNHEY and CDR2 SMNVEV (reference sequence). CDR3 sequence reads: CASSPRGGSVSSYNEQFF. The DNA of the CDR3 is TGTGCCAGCAGTCCCCGCGGCGGGAGTGTCAGCTCCTACAATGAGCAGTTCTTC.

The V and J genes are TRBV9 and TRBJ2-1; 8 bases agree with TRBD1. This CDR3 has 16 residues. Germline CDR1 is SGDLS and CDR2 is YYNGEE. The junction had 6 bases not matched to a gene; V was cut back by 4 bases and J by 0 bases. CDR3 region: CASSPTGQVSYNEQFF. CDR3 sequence (DNA): TGTGCCAGCAGCCCCACGGGACAGGTCTCCTACAATGAGCAGTTCTTC.

The rearrangement links TRBV28 to TRBJ2-1; possibly TRBD1 or TRBD2 for D (6 bases each). Deletions cut 4 bases from V and 6 bases from J, with 19 bases between. CDR1 is MDHEN, CDR2 SYDVKM, per germline. The CDR3 runs to 16 residues. As DNA, the CDR3 is TGTGCCAGCAGTTATGGAGGGGGGCTAGCAGCCAATGAGCAGTTCTTC. The encoded protein is CASSYGGGLAANEQFF.

This chain joins TRBV20-1 and TRBJ2-5; D is possibly TRBD1 (5 bases). Trimming cost V 3 bases and J 1 base, with 9 bases left between them. The CDR3 has 13 residues. The germline CDR1 and CDR2 sequences are DFQATT and SNEGSKA (reference sequence). Written as DNA, the CDR3 is TGCAGTGCTAGGAGACAGCCCCAAGAGACCCAGTACTTC. Translating gives CSARRQPQETQYF.

By frequency in the sample, this clonotype is medium-sized. This sequence joins TRBV12-3 or TRBV12-4 and TRBJ2-7; D might be TRBD1 (5 bases). V dropped 2 bases and J dropped 5 bases, with 13 bases sitting between them. The CDR3 sequence is 14 residues long. This CDR3 reads CASSLLQGPHEQYF. The CDR3 bases are TGTGCCAGCAGTTTACTTCAGGGTCCCCACGAGCAGTACTTC.

This clonotype ranks as large. The chain has TRBV19 and TRBJ2-7; TRBD1 agrees at 7 bases. From germline, CDR1 is LNHDA and CDR2 SQIVND (reference sequence). Germline trimming cut 7 bases from V and 4 bases from J; bases unmatched to any gene: 10. The CDR3 is 14 amino acids. This chain's CDR3 is CASKARDSFYEQYF. CDR3 bases: TGTGCCAGTAAGGCCCGGGACAGCTTTTACGAGCAGTACTTC.

This clonotype was seen a handful of times. The chain has TRBV28 and TRBJ1-5, with 9 bases aligning to TRBD1. The CDR3 contains 17 residues. V lost 6 bases and J lost 2; bases outside the gene matches: 11. CDR1 is MDHEN and CDR2 is SYDVKM in the germline V gene. The CDR3 is CASSSGDRVIGNQPQHF. The CDR3, as DNA: TGTGCCAGCAGCTCCGGGGACAGGGTAATTGGCAATCAGCCCCAGCATTTT.

This clonotype qualifies as medium-sized. The chain has TRBV18 and TRBJ2-4, with 7 bases matching TRBD1. Trimming removed 0 bases from V and 3 bases from J; junction bases left unmatched: 5. Germline V lookup: CDR1 KGHSH, CDR2 LQKENI. The CDR3 sequence is 16 residues long. The CDR3 region has the DNA TGTGCCAGCTCACCACCGACAGGGAAAGGCAAAAACATTCAGTACTTC. Its translation: CASSPPTGKGKNIQYF.

This clonotype has at least ten counts. The J gene is TRBJ1-5, the V gene TRBV6-1; D may be TRBD1 (5 bases). Looked up from germline, CDR1 is MNHNS and CDR2 is SASEGT. The CDR3 has 13 residues. Trimming removed 1 base from V and 7 bases from J, with 8 bases in between. The CDR3 is CASSEGWGQPQHF. The CDR3 DNA reads as TGTGCCAGCAGTGAAGGCTGGGGCCAGCCCCAGCATTTT.

By frequency in the sample, this clonotype is medium-sized. The V and J genes are TRBV5-6 and TRBJ1-3; possibly TRBD1 for D (5 bases). Germline V CDR1 and CDR2: SGHDT, YYEEEE. The CDR3 spans 15 residues. The V end lost 3 bases, the J end lost 5 bases, and 15 bases lay between the germline ends. DNA for the CDR3: TGTGCCAGCAGCTCCGGGAAGCAGGGCCGAAACACCATATATTTT. Translating gives CASSSGKQGRNTIYF.

This rearrangement joins TRBV19 to TRBJ2-3, with 10 bases aligning to TRBD2. The CDR3 totals 16 residues. Germline values: CDR1 LNHDA, CDR2 SQIVND (reference sequence). The junction had 8 bases not matched to a gene; V was cut back by 3 bases and J by 5 bases. CDR3 sequence: CASSIAAGGPEDTQYF. The CDR3 DNA follows: TGTGCCAGTAGTATCGCAGCGGGGGGGCCTGAAGATACGCAGTATTTT. The complete variable domain, with remaining parts taken from reference TRBV19 and TRBJ2-3, reads DGGITQSPKYLFRKEGQNVTLSCEQNLNHDAMYWYRQDPGQGLRLIYYSQIVNDFQKGDIAEGYSVSREKKESFPLTVTSAQKNPTAFYLCASSIAAGGPEDTQYFGPGTRLTVL.

The chain joins TRBV20-1 to TRBJ2-1; TRBD2 matches 7 bases. With 2 bases clipped from V and 9 bases from J, the junction kept 10 bases outside the gene matches. The CDR3 contains 14 residues. Germline V lookup: CDR1 DFQATT, CDR2 SNEGSKA (reference sequence). The CDR3 region is CSARKLARVREQFF. In DNA, the CDR3 is TGCAGTGCTAGAAAACTAGCGAGGGTGCGTGAGCAGTTCTTC.

V usage is TRBV7-2 and J usage is TRBJ2-1; D may be TRBD1 or TRBD2 (5 bases each). The CDR3 totals 13 residues. V gave up 5 bases and J gave up 9 bases, with 14 bases separating them. CDR1 and CDR2 (germline): SGHTA, FQGNSA. The DNA for the CDR3 is TGTGCCAGCAGCCCGTGGACACGGGGTGAGCAGTTCTTC. This codes for CASSPWTRGEQFF.

The chain is built from TRBV28 and TRBJ2-7; 7 bases align to TRBD1. V shed 5 bases and J 5 bases; nucleotides not matched to a gene: 12. The V gene's germline CDR1 is MDHEN and CDR2 SYDVKM. CDR3 length: 15 amino acids. CDR3 in amino acids: CASSQPGTAKNEQYF. The CDR3 DNA reads as TGTGCCAGCAGTCAGCCCGGGACAGCCAAAAACGAGCAGTACTTC.

This clonotype occurred many times. The chain joins TRBV14 to TRBJ2-3; 7 bases are shared with TRBD1. CDR3 length: 16 residues. Germline CDR1 SGHDN, CDR2 FVKESK. V trimming: 6 bases; J trimming: 4 bases; junction bases outside the gene matches: 13. The CDR3 reads CASSHGRTGMADTQYF. For the CDR3, the DNA is TGTGCCAGCAGTCACGGCCGGACAGGAATGGCAGATACGCAGTATTTT.

The V call is TRBV28, the J call TRBJ2-7; a possible D gene is TRBD1 (5 bases). The germline V gene encodes CDR1 MDHEN and CDR2 SYDVKM. Trimming took 6 bases from V and 0 from J, leaving 18 bases between them. The CDR3 contains 16 residues. Written as DNA, the CDR3 is TGTGCCAGCAGCTACCCTTGGGGCCAGGGCTCCTACGAGCAGTACTTC. As protein: CASSYPWGQGSYEQYF.

J is TRBJ2-3 and V is TRBV6-5, with 12 bases matching TRBD2. Germline V CDR1 and CDR2: MNHEY, SVGAGI. V trimming: 6 bases; J trimming: 2 bases; junction bases outside the gene matches: 12. CDR3 length: 18 amino acids. CDR3 in amino acids: CASSSTSGRSSSTDTQYF. The DNA of the CDR3 is TGTGCCAGCAGCTCCACTAGCGGGAGGTCGAGTTCCACAGATACGCAGTATTTT.

By frequency in the sample, this clonotype is large. The chain joins TRBV29-1 to TRBJ1-2, with a weak D call TRBD1 (6 bases). The CDR3 length is 14 residues. The ends were cut back, 4 bases at V and 4 bases at J, with 16 bases in the middle. Germline V lookup: CDR1 SQVTM, CDR2 ANQGSEA. CDR3 in DNA: TGCAGCGTTGCTACGATGACAGGACTCTATGGCTACACCTTC. It yields the protein CSVATMTGLYGYTF. Full variable domain (rest looked up from reference TRBV29-1 and TRBJ1-2): SAVISQKPSRDICQRGTSLTIQCQVDSQVTMMFWYRQQPGQSLTLIATANQGSEATYESGFVIDKFPISRPNLTFSTLTVSNMSPEDSSIYLCSVATMTGLYGYTFGSGTRLTVV.